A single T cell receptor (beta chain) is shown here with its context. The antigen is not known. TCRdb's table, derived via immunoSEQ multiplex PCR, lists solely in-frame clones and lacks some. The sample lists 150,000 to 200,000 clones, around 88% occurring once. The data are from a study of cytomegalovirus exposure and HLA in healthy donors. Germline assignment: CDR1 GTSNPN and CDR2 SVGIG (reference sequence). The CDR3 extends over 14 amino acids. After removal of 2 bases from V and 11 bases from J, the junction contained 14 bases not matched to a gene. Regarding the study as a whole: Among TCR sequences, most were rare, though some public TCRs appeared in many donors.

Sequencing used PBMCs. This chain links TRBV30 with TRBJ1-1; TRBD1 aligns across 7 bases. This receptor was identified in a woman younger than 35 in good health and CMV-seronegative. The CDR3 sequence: CAWSPRRGQTSAFF. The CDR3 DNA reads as TGTGCCTGGAGTCCCCGTAGGGGACAGACTTCGGCTTTCTTT.